Below are 21 T cell receptor beta chains sequenced from a single sample in a study of cytomegalovirus exposure and HLA in healthy donors (dated by TCRdb to between 2016 and 2019). Receptor libraries were prepared by the immunoSEQ multiplex PCR assay. The multiplex PCR relied on a mix of 60 forward primers for TCR Vbeta segments and 13 reverse primers for TCR Jbeta segments. TCRdb's version of the immuneACCESS table is confined to in-frame rearrangements and falls short of the full clone set. An unresolved V gene accounts for under half of the shortfall where checked; the remainder is of unknown origin. The sample table shows 95,000 to 150,000 clones, and approximately 72% are seen once. Over 1.5% of the sample lies in the top ten. The sequencing sample was made of PBMCs. The receptors originated from a man aged 18 to 30 in good health and CMV-seronegative.

The gene calls are TRBV6-5 and TRBJ2-1; 7 bases map to TRBD1. The trim removed 2 bases at V and 4 bases at J, leaving 8 bases unmatched. Germline V gives CDR1 MNHEY, CDR2 SVGAGI. This CDR3 region has 16 residues. The CDR3 bases are TGTGCCAGCAGTTACCATTTAGGGGGCGGTTACAATGAGCAGTTCTTC. Encoded protein: CASSYHLGGGYNEQFF.

The chain carries TRBV9 and TRBJ1-1; D call uncertain. The germline V gene encodes CDR1 SGDLS and CDR2 YYNGEE. Deletions cut 0 bases from V and 5 bases from J, with 17 bases between. CDR3 size: 16 residues. The DNA of the CDR3 is TGTGCCAGCAGCGTAGACCCGGTGCCGTCGAGGACTGAAGCTTTCTTT. Its protein product is CASSVDPVPSRTEAFF.

This clone has just a few counts. The J gene is TRBJ2-7, the V gene TRBV18, with TRBD1 matching over 10 bases. Germline lookup yields CDR1 KGHSH and CDR2 LQKENI. V was pared by 3 bases and J by 3 bases, with 5 bases of the junction left unmatched. The CDR3 loop spans 15 amino acids. The CDR3 sequence: CASSPGTGALYEQYF. The DNA of the CDR3 is TGTGCCAGCTCACCCGGGACAGGGGCTCTCTACGAGCAGTACTTC.

The gene calls are TRBV6-5 and TRBJ1-2, with a tentative D call TRBD1 (6 bases). Germline-derived CDR1 and CDR2 are MNHEY and SVGAGI. Trimming stripped 8 bases from V and 6 bases from J, with 16 bases between. There are 13 residues in the CDR3. The CDR3 DNA reads as TGTGCCAGCGGGTCAGGGGTGGGCAATGGCTACACCTTC. Its protein is CASGSGVGNGYTF.

This clone was seen only a few times. The chain has TRBV6-1 and TRBJ1-1; D is uncertain. CDR1 MNHNS and CDR2 SASEGT come from the germline V gene. Trimming took off 0 bases at V and 10 bases at J, with 9 bases between the two ends. This CDR3 is built from 12 residues. The CDR3 loop reads CASSEARRGAFF. The DNA of the CDR3 is TGTGCCAGCAGTGAAGCGCGCCGGGGAGCTTTCTTT.

DNA of the CDR3: TGTGCCAGCAGCAGCGGGGGGCGGGAGACCCAGTACTTC. Encoded protein: CASSSGGRETQYF. The chain recombines TRBV7-2 with TRBJ2-5; 9 nucleotides line up with TRBD2. Germline lookup yields CDR1 SGHTA and CDR2 FQGNSA. Trimming at V came to 5 bases and at J to 5 bases, leaving 3 bases not matched to a gene. The CDR3 length is 13 residues.

The chain uses TRBV18 and TRBJ2-7, with D tentatively TRBD2 (5 bases). The CDR3 totals 14 residues. Germline CDR1 and CDR2: KGHSH and LQKENI. With 2 bases removed from V and 4 bases from J, the gap between germline ends came to 12 bases. The CDR3 reads CASSPKTREYEQYF. As DNA, the CDR3 is TGTGCCAGCTCACCAAAGACGAGGGAATACGAGCAGTACTTC.

The chain uses TRBV5-1 and TRBJ2-7; 8 bases align to TRBD1. Unmatched junction bases numbered 3, after V lost 7 bases and J lost 0 bases. In germline, CDR1 is SGHRS, CDR2 YFSETQ. This CDR3 has 13 amino acids. CDR3 nucleotide sequence: TGCGCCAGCGGACAGGGTAGCTCCTACGAGCAGTACTTC. Residues: CASGQGSSYEQYF.

This clone occurred a few times. The chain combines TRBV14 with TRBJ2-5, with 7 bases that match TRBD2. CDR3 length: 16 residues. CDR1 is SGHDN, CDR2 FVKESK, per germline. After removal of 4 bases from V and 5 bases from J, the junction contained 13 bases not matched to a gene. CDR3 sequence: CASSPPGTAGGETQYF. For the CDR3, the DNA is TGTGCCAGCAGCCCACCTGGGACCGCCGGGGGGGAGACCCAGTACTTC.

The V and J genes are TRBV30 and TRBJ2-7; a possible D gene is TRBD1 (5 bases). CDR3 length equals 12 residues. V was pared by 8 bases and J by 1 base, with 12 bases between. CDR1 is GTSNPN, CDR2 SVGIG, per germline (reference sequence). This CDR3 is CAILRQSYEQYF. CDR3 nucleotides: TGTGCCATATTACGACAGTCCTACGAGCAGTACTTC.

The chain is built from TRBV7-9 and TRBJ1-1, with 7 nucleotides matching TRBD1. V was pared by 5 bases and J by 1 base, with 7 bases of the junction left unmatched. There are 15 residues in the CDR3. Germline V gene sequence: CDR1 SEHNR, CDR2 FQNEAQ (reference sequence). The CDR3 here is CASSEGQSTNTEAFF. Written as DNA, the CDR3 is TGTGCCAGCAGCGAGGGACAGTCCACGAACACTGAAGCTTTCTTT.

The genes are TRBV4-2 and TRBJ2-7; the D is unclear. The CDR3 loop spans 14 amino acids. V lost 1 base, J lost 3 bases, and 10 bases lay in between. Per germline, CDR1 LGHNA and CDR2 YNFKEQ. CDR3 nucleotides: TGTGCCAGCAGCCAAGGGCAGGTTAGCTACGAGCAGTACTTC. Translation: CASSQGQVSYEQYF.

The J gene is TRBJ2-3, the V gene TRBV27, with 8 positions matching TRBD2. The CDR3 covers 16 residues. Unmatched junction bases numbered 2, after V lost 0 bases and J lost 0 bases. Germline V gene data show CDR1 as MNHEY and CDR2 as SMNVEV (reference sequence). The CDR3 nucleotides read TGTGCCAGCAGTTTATCGCTAGCGGGCAGCACAGATACGCAGTATTTT. Protein: CASSLSLAGSTDTQYF.

This clone was observed a single time. The gene calls are TRBV11-3 and TRBJ2-1, with a tentative D call TRBD2 (5 bases). CDR3 length equals 16 residues. Germline values: CDR1 SGHNT, CDR2 YENEEA. V was clipped by 4 bases and J by 2 bases, with 15 bases between them. The CDR3 loop is CASSSSFEGPYNEQFF. Here the CDR3 DNA reads TGTGCCAGCAGCTCGTCTTTCGAGGGCCCCTACAATGAGCAGTTCTTC.

The rearrangement uses TRBV9 and TRBJ2-1, with TRBD2 identical over 7 bases. The V segment lost 6 bases and the J segment 2 bases; nucleotides outside the gene matches: 8. CDR1 is SGDLS and CDR2 is YYNGEE in the germline V gene. The CDR3 covers 15 residues. CDR3 nucleotides: TGTGCCAGCACCGATTCCGGGGGGACCTACAATGAGCAGTTCTTC. Amino acid sequence: CASTDSGGTYNEQFF.

V gene TRBV14 combines with J gene TRBJ1-3; D gene ambiguous. V dropped 3 bases and J dropped 2 bases, with 17 bases sitting between them. The germline CDR1 and CDR2 sequences are SGHDN and FVKESK. The CDR3 runs 17 residues. This chain's CDR3 is CASSQMIGVFAGNTIYF. CDR3 coding DNA: TGTGCCAGCAGCCAGATGATCGGGGTCTTCGCTGGAAACACCATATATTTT.

A note on this clone: Other DNA sequences in the sample encode the same CDR3. This chain links TRBV30 with TRBJ1-2; 9 bases align to TRBD1. Germline CDR1 GTSNPN, CDR2 SVGIG (reference sequence). The CDR3 covers 14 residues. J was trimmed by 3 bases and V by 5 bases; bases with no gene match: 7. The CDR3 DNA follows: TGTGCCTGGGGTGCGGGACAGGGTCACTATGGCTACACCTTC. This sequence encodes CAWGAGQGHYGYTF.

The rearrangement joins TRBV30 to TRBJ1-5; 7 bases agree with TRBD1. Per the germline V gene, CDR1 is GTSNPN and CDR2 is SVGIG (reference sequence). The V gene end was trimmed by 3 bases and the J gene end by 2 bases; junction bases not matched to a gene: 7. This CDR3 has 15 amino acids. The CDR3 DNA is TGTGCCTGGAGCGCCTCAACAGGGGGCAATCAGCCCCAGCATTTT. Residues: CAWSASTGGNQPQHF.

The CDR3 is CASSPLRQGSYEQYF. The CDR3 DNA reads as TGTGCCAGTAGTCCCCTCAGACAGGGATCCTACGAGCAGTACTTC. V is TRBV19 and J is TRBJ2-7; TRBD1 matches 7 bases. The CDR3 is made up of 15 amino acids. Per the germline V gene, CDR1 is LNHDA and CDR2 is SQIVND (reference sequence). V trimming: 5 bases; J trimming: 1 base; junction bases outside the gene matches: 8.

This clone has only a few counts. The chain combines TRBV19 with TRBJ1-5; tentatively, D is TRBD1 (6 bases). The CDR3 extends over 14 amino acids. Germline CDR1 LNHDA, CDR2 SQIVND (reference sequence). V lost 7 bases to trimming and J lost 9 bases, with 19 bases between them. Written as DNA, the CDR3 is TGTGCCAGTAACACTGGACAAATGACAGGGCCCCAGCATTTT. It yields the protein CASNTGQMTGPQHF.

The chain carries TRBV10-2 and TRBJ2-7; 7 nucleotides line up with TRBD2. CDR1 WSHSY and CDR2 SAAADI come from the germline V gene. The ends lost 6 bases at V and 3 bases at J; junction bases unmatched: 14. CDR3 size: 16 residues. The CDR3 nucleotides are TGCGCCAGCAGCGAAGGAGGGCGGGGGAAAGACTACGAGCAGTACTTC. It codes for CASSEGGRGKDYEQYF.